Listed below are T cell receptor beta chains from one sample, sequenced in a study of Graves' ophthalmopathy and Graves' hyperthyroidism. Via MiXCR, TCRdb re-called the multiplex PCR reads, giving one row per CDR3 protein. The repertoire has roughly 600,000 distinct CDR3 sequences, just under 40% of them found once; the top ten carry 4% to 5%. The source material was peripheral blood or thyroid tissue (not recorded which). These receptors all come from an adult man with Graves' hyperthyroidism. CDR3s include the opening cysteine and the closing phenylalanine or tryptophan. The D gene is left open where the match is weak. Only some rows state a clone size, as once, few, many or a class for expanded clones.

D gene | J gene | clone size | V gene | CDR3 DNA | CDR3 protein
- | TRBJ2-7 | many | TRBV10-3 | TGTGCCATCAGTGAGTCTTCAGTAAGCTCCTACGAGCAGTACTTC | CAISESSVSSYEQYF
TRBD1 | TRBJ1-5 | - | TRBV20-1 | TGCAGTGCTGGCGGGACAGGGGTTTGGGAGCCCCAGCATTTT | CSAGGTGVWEPQHF
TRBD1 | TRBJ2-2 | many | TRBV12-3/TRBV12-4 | TGTGCCAGCCGAGGACAGGCTGTCACCGGGGAGCTGTTTTTT | CASRGQAVTGELFF
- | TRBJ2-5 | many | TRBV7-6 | TGTGCCAGCAGCTTAGTGGTCGGTAAAAGAGAGACCCAGTACTTC | CASSLVVGKRETQYF
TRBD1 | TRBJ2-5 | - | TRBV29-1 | TGCAGCGTTGAGGGACAGGGGGCGAGAGAGACCCAGTACTTC | CSVEGQGARETQYF
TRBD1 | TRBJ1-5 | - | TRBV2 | TGTGCCAGCCAAGACAGGGCGGGTAGCAATCAGCCCCAGCATTTT | CASQDRAGSNQPQHF
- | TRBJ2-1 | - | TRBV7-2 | TGTGCCAGCAGCTTAGCAGTGGGGGCTTTGGATGAGCAGTTCTTC | CASSLAVGALDEQFF
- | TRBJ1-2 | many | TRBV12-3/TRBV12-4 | TGTGCCAGCACCCAACCGGCAGGGACCGGCTACACCTTC | CASTQPAGTGYTF
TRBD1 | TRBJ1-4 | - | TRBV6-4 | TGTGCCAGCAGTGTGACAGGGAGGCGGGCTAATGAAAAACTGTTTTTT | CASSVTGRRANEKLFF
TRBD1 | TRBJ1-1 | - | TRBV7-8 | TGTGCCAGCAGCCTGACAGGGGCAGGGCAGATACCTGAAGCTTTCTTT | CASSLTGAGQIPEAFF
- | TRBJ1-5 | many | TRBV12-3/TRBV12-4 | TGTGCCAGCAGCCGGGGACACGGAAATCAGCCCCAGCATTTT | CASSRGHGNQPQHF
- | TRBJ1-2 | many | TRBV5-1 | TGCGCCAGCAGCTTGGCCGGCAGTGGGTATGGCTACACCTTC | CASSLAGSGYGYTF
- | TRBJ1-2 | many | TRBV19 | TGTGCCAGTAGCGCGCAGGGTTCGGGACTTGTCTATGGCTACACCTTC | CASSAQGSGLVYGYTF
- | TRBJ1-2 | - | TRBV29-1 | TGCAGCGTTGGAAGGTACACTAACTATGGCTACACCTTC | CSVGRYTNYGYTF
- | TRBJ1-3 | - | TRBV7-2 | TGTGCCAGCAGCCCCATTTCAACGAGCTCTGGAAACACCATATATTTT | CASSPISTSSGNTIYF
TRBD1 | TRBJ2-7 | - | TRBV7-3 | TGTGCCAGCAGCCCCACGGGACAGGGTTCCTACGAGCAGTGCTTC | CASSPTGQGSYEQCF
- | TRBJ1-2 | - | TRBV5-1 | TGCGTCAGCAGCTTAGACGGGAACTATGGCTACACCTTC | CVSSLDGNYGYTF
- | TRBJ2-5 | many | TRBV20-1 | TGCAGTGGAGAAGAGTGGGAGACCCAGTACTTC | CSGEEWETQYF
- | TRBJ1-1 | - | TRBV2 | TGTGCCAGCAGGGGCGATCCCACGGCTGAAGCTTTCTTT | CASRGDPTAEAFF
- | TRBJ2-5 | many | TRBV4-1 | TGCGCCAGCAGCATACAGGGTTGGCAGACCCAGTACTTC | CASSIQGWQTQYF
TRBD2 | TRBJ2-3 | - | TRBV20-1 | TGCAGTGCTAGGGGGCTAGCGGGAGAATATGATACGCAGTATTTT | CSARGLAGEYDTQYF
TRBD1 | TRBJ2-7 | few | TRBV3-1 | TGTGCCAGCAGCCCCGCTGACAGGGACGAGCAGTACTTC | CASSPADRDEQYF
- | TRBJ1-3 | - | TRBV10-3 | TGTGCCAGCTTTGGGACAACCCGAAACACCATATATTTT | CASFGTTRNTIYF
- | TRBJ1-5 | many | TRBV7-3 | TGTGCCAGCAGCTTCCTCAATCAGCCCCAGCATTTT | CASSFLNQPQHF
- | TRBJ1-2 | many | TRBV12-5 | TGTGCTAGTGGTTTGAGCGCGGTCTATGGCTACACCTTC | CASGLSAVYGYTF
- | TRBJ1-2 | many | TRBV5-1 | TGCGCCAGCAGCCGACTCGGTTGGGGTGGAGAACGTATACTTAACTATGGCTACACCTTC | CASSRLGWGGERILNYGYTF
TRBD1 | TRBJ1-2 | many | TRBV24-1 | TGTGCCACCAGTGAGGCGGACAGGGGGCTCGATGGCTACACCTTC | CATSEADRGLDGYTF
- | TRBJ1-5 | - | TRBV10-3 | TGTGCCAGCAGTGAAGCGGGGGGGGGAGTCCCCCAGCATTTT | CASSEAGGGVPQHF
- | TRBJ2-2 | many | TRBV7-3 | TGTGCCAGCAGCTCAGACGGAACCGGGGAGCTGTTTTTT | CASSSDGTGELFF
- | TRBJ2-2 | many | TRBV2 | TGTGCCAGCAGCGACCAGGTTAACACCGGGGAGCTGTTTTTT | CASSDQVNTGELFF
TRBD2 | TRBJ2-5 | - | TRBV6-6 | TGTGCCAGCAGTACTTCCCTAGCGGGGAAAAAAAGAGAGACCCAGTACTTC | CASSTSLAGKKRETQYF
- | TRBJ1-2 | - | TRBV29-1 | TGCAGCGTTGGATCCAGGGACAATGGCTATGGCTACACCTTC | CSVGSRDNGYGYTF
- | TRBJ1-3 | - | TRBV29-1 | TGCAGCCAAGATATTAGAGGGGCGAAAGGAAACACCATATATTTT | CSQDIRGAKGNTIYF
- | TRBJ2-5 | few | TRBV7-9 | TGTGCCAGCAGCCCCCCTAAGGCGGGCGTAGAGACCCAGTACTTC | CASSPPKAGVETQYF
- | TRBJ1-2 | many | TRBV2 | TGTGCCAGCAGTGAAGGGGCGACTAACTATGGCTACACCTTC | CASSEGATNYGYTF
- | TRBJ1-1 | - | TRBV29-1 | TGCAGCGTTTGGGGGGACCTCTACAATGAGCAGTTCTTT | CSVWGDLYNEQFF
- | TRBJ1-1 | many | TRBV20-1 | TGCAGTGCTAGAGATGTCAGGGGATGGGACACTGAAGCTTTCTTT | CSARDVRGWDTEAFF
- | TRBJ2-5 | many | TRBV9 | TGTGCCAGCAGCGCCCGACTAGTGGAGACCCAGTACTTC | CASSARLVETQYF
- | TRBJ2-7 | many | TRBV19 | TGTGCCAGCACCGAGCCAAAAGCCTACGAGCAGTACTTC | CASTEPKAYEQYF
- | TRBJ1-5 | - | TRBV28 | TGTGCCAGCAGTGGCCGCCCCGCGGGACACCTTTATAGCAATCAGCCCCAGCATTTT | CASSGRPAGHLYSNQPQHF
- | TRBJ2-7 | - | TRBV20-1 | TGCAGTGCTAGACCAAGACAGGGGAGGGAGTCCTACGAGCAGTACTTC | CSARPRQGRESYEQYF
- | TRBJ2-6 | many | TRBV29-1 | TGCAGCGTTGAACAGGGTTGGGGAGCAGGGGCCAACGTCCTGACTTTC | CSVEQGWGAGANVLTF
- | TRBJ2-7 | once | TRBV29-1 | TGCAGCTTAGGCCAGCTCGAGCAGTACTTC | CSLGQLEQYF
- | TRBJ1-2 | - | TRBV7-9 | TGTGCCAGCGGCTTAGCGGGGGGAGTTGGCTACACCTTC | CASGLAGGVGYTF
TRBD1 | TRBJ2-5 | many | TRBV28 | TGTGCCAGCAGTACACGGACAGGGGGGGATGAGACCCAGTACTTC | CASSTRTGGDETQYF
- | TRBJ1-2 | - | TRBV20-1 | TGCAGTGCTAGCGACAGCCTCCTCAGCTTCTATGGCTACACCTTC | CSASDSLLSFYGYTF
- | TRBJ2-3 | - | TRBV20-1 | TGCAGTGCTACTGGGGGGCTGGAGACAGATACGCAGTATTTT | CSATGGLETDTQYF
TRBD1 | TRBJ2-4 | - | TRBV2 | TGTGCCAGCAGTGTGGCAGGGGGTGAAACCAAAAACATTCAGTACTTC | CASSVAGGETKNIQYF
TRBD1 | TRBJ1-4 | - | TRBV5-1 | TGCGCCAGCAGCTTGGAGGGACAGGGACCTGAAAAACTGTTTTTT | CASSLEGQGPEKLFF
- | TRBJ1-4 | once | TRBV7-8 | TGTGCCAGCAGCTCGGCGGACTTTCGTTTTCGGCCAACTAATGGAAAACTGTTTTTT | CASSSADFRFRPTNGKLFF